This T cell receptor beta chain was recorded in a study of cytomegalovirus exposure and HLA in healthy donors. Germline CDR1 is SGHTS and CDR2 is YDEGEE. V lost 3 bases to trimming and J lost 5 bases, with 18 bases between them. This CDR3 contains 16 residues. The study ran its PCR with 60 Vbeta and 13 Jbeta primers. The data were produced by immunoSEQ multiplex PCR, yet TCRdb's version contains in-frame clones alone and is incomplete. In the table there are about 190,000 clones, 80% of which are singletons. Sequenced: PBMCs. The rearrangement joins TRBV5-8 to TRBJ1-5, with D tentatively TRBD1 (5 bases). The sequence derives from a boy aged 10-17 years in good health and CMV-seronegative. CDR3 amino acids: CASSSRGDGEYQPQHF. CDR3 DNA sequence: TGTGCCAGCAGCTCCCGGGGGGACGGAGAGTATCAGCCCCAGCATTTT.